In this sample, the clone carrying this TCR beta chain turned up once. Antigen: not known. Data came from immunoSEQ multiplex PCR; TCRdb stores just in-frame clones and leaves some out. The sample lists 34,000 or so clones, approximately 81% occurring once. The data derive from a study of OX40 agonist ivuxolimab in advanced cancers. Study background: Ivuxolimab is a fully human IgG2 antibody that activates OX40 (CD134). The dose-escalation cohort had hepatocellular carcinoma, melanoma, renal cell or head and neck cancer.

Broader study findings: On average, CD8+ T cells had more expanded clones than CD4+. The study found among the lowest clonal expansion in partial responders at 0.1-3.0 mg/kg.

This clonotype was obtained from an adult with an advanced solid tumor such as melanoma, head and neck, liver or kidney cancer. Sequenced here: CD4+ or CD8+ T cells sorted from blood, sampled in a trial of the OX40 agonist ivuxolimab.

The CDR3 nucleotides read TGCGCCAGCAGCCCCGGACTAGCGGGAGGGGGCACAGATACGCAGTATTTT. It translates to CASSPGLAGGGTDTQYF. The rearrangement links TRBV5-1 to TRBJ2-3; 15 bases line up with TRBD2. CDR3 length equals 17 residues. Germline loops: CDR1 SGHRS, CDR2 YFSETQ. The V gene end was trimmed by 4 bases and the J gene end by 1 base; junction bases not matched to a gene: 4.